This is a list of T cell receptor beta chains from one sample in a study of blood T cell repertoires in COVID-19. Assay used: immunoSEQ multiplex PCR; TCRdb lists only in-frame clones, some missing. Among around 150,000 clones listed, approximately 84% were seen once. Source material: peripheral blood. The source of these receptors is a woman between 55 and 75 years old with acute or convalescent COVID-19. Each CDR3 is given with its conserved first and last residue. A D gene is named only where the DNA matches it firmly.

V gene	J gene	D gene	CDR3 DNA	CDR3 protein
TRBV25-1	TRBJ2-7	NA	TGTGCCAGCAGTCTCGCGGGGGCAACCTACGAGCAGTACTTC	CASSLAGATYEQYF
TRBV18	TRBJ1-1	NA	TGTGCCAGCTCGGAAACAGAGAACACTGAAGCTTTCTTT	CASSETENTEAFF
TRBV5-6	TRBJ2-1	TRBD2	TGTGCCAGCAGCTCCTGGACTAGCGGGAGGGCGCATGAGCAGTTCTTC	CASSSWTSGRAHEQFF
TRBV27	TRBJ1-2	TRBD1	TGTGCCAGCAGTTTAAAACCGACAGGGTCGTTGGGCTACACCTTC	CASSLKPTGSLGYTF
TRBV7-3	TRBJ2-1	TRBD2	TGTGCCAGCAGCTTGCCCCTCATTTCGGGGCGGGAGAGGCGGGATGAGCAGTTCTTC	CASSLPLISGRERRDEQFF
TRBV7-8	TRBJ2-7	NA	TGTGCCAGCAGCTTAGTAGTATCGTCCTACGAGCAGTACTTC	CASSLVVSSYEQYF
TRBV28	TRBJ1-4	NA	TGTGCCAGCAGTTTTCGTCAGGGAAGTACTAATGAAAAACTGTTTTTT	CASSFRQGSTNEKLFF
TRBV10-2	TRBJ1-6	TRBD1	TGCGCCAGCAGGGGAGGACAGGGGACAACCTCTTCCTATAATTCACCCCTCCACTTT	CASRGGQGTTSSYNSPLHF
TRBV7-3	TRBJ1-1	NA	TGTGCCAGCAGTCCGGGTCACACTGAAGCTTTCTTT	CASSPGHTEAFF
TRBV29-1	TRBJ1-5	TRBD1	TGCAGCGTTGGAGGGGGCGGCAATCAGCCCCAGCATTTT	CSVGGGGNQPQHF
TRBV28	TRBJ2-7	TRBD2	TGTGCCAGCAGTTTTCTAGCGGGTGTTTCCTACGAGCAGTACTTC	CASSFLAGVSYEQYF
TRBV5-1	TRBJ2-1	TRBD1	TGCGCCAGCAGCTTGGAAGGACAGGGGGCCTACAATGAGCAGTTCTTC	CASSLEGQGAYNEQFF